Below are 19 T cell receptor beta chains sequenced from a single sample in a study of cytomegalovirus exposure and HLA in healthy donors. The PCR made use of 60 Vbeta and 13 Jbeta primers. Only in-frame clones appear in the TCRdb table, and some are missing; sequencing was by immunoSEQ multiplex PCR. The repertoire consists of about 190,000 clones, with around four fifths occurring once and the leading ten covering about 2.6%. The sequenced material came from PBMCs. These receptors originate from a woman in her fifties or sixties in good health and CMV-seropositive.

The chain has TRBV10-1 and TRBJ2-1; the match to TRBD2 covers 13 bases. Germline-derived CDR1 and CDR2 are WNHNN and SYGVQD (reference sequence). Germline trimming cut 3 bases from V and 4 bases from J; bases unmatched to any gene: 0. This CDR3 spans 15 amino acids. In DNA form, the CDR3 reads TGCGCCAGCAGTGAACTAGCGGGGGGGTACAATGAGCAGTTCTTC. This codes for CASSELAGGYNEQFF.

The chain carries TRBV7-9 and TRBJ2-5, with 7 bases that match TRBD1. CDR3 length: 13 amino acids. V shed 4 bases and J 5 bases; nucleotides not matched to a gene: 4. Germline CDR1 and CDR2: SEHNR and FQNEAQ (reference sequence). The CDR3 nucleotides are TGTGCCAGCAGCTCAAGGGGGCGGGAGACCCAGTACTTC. Amino acids: CASSSRGRETQYF.

This chain uses TRBV19 with TRBJ1-4; the D is unclear. This CDR3 is built from 16 residues. Germline V gives CDR1 LNHDA, CDR2 SQIVND (reference sequence). V lost 7 bases to trimming and J lost 3 bases, with 18 bases between them. The CDR3 region is CASKNGLAVPNEKLFF. The CDR3 DNA sequence: TGTGCCAGTAAAAATGGGTTGGCGGTACCTAATGAAAAACTGTTTTTT.

The chain carries TRBV5-1 and TRBJ2-1; 12 bases are shared with TRBD2. CDR1 and CDR2 (germline): SGHRS, YFSETQ. The CDR3 loop spans 15 amino acids. Unmatched junction bases numbered 6, after V lost 4 bases and J lost 7 bases. The CDR3 spells CASSRVLAGGNEQFF. Written as DNA, the CDR3 is TGCGCCAGCAGCCGAGTCCTAGCGGGGGGGAATGAGCAGTTCTTC. The full variable domain, rest sourced from reference TRBV5-1 and TRBJ2-1, is KAGVTQTPRYLIKTRGQQVTLSCSPISGHRSVSWYQQTPGQGLQFLFEYFSETQRNKGNFPGRFSGRQFSNSRSEMNVSTLELGDSALYLCASSRVLAGGNEQFFGPGTRLTVL.

This clone was seen more than once but under ten times. This chain joins TRBV6-6 and TRBJ1-5, with D perhaps TRBD1 (5 bases). The CDR3 spans 12 residues. V dropped 7 bases and J dropped 5 bases, with 9 bases sitting between them. From germline, CDR1 is MNHNY and CDR2 SVGAGI (reference sequence). CDR3 protein: CASNDSDQPQHF. The DNA for the CDR3 is TGTGCCAGCAACGACAGCGATCAGCCCCAGCATTTT.

The chain couples TRBV7-3 to TRBJ1-2; weak D call: TRBD1 (6 bases). Per the germline V gene, CDR1 is SGHTA and CDR2 is FQGTGA. With 3 bases removed from V and 1 base from J, the gap between germline ends came to 9 bases. The CDR3 covers 14 residues. CDR3 protein: CASSLDSNNYGYTF. The CDR3 DNA sequence: TGTGCCAGCAGCTTGGACAGCAATAACTATGGCTACACCTTC. Using reference TRBV7-3 and TRBJ1-2 for the parts outside the CDR3, the full variable domain is GAGVSQTPSNKVTEKGKYVELRCDPISGHTALYWYRQSLGQGPEFLIYFQGTGAADDSGLPNDRFFAVRPEGSVSTLKIQRTERGDSAVYLCASSLDSNNYGYTFGSGTRLTVV.

This chain uses TRBV7-8 with TRBJ2-2, with D tentatively TRBD1 (5 bases). The CDR3 loop spans 14 amino acids. With 5 bases removed from V and 8 bases from J, the gap between germline ends came to 15 bases. In germline, CDR1 is SGHVS, CDR2 FQNEAQ. The CDR3: CASSPQGVAGELFF. The CDR3, as DNA: TGTGCCAGCAGCCCCCAGGGTGTGGCAGGGGAGCTGTTTTTT.

The V call is TRBV25-1, the J call TRBJ1-2, with D possibly being TRBD1 (5 bases). Germline CDR1 MGHDK, CDR2 SYGVNS. The CDR3 totals 14 residues. The germline V and J ends were trimmed by 2 bases and 7 bases, with 14 bases remaining between them. For the CDR3, the DNA is TGTGCCAGCAGTGAAGGGGGGATGGCCTCTGGCTACACCTTC. It is translated as CASSEGGMASGYTF.

The chain recombines TRBV6-1 with TRBJ2-1; D is ambiguous. The germline CDR1 and CDR2 sequences are MNHNS and SASEGT. The CDR3 is made up of 14 amino acids. The germline V and J ends were trimmed by 5 bases and 5 bases, with 13 bases remaining between them. CDR3 sequence (DNA): TGTGCCAGCAGTCCCGAAAGAGAGAACAATGAGCAGTTCTTC. It is translated as CASSPERENNEQFF.

V is TRBV29-1 and J is TRBJ1-2, with 9 nucleotides matching TRBD1. The germline V gene encodes CDR1 SQVTM and CDR2 ANQGSEA. V was clipped by 5 bases and J by 4 bases; unmatched bases: 5. The CDR3 has 13 amino acids. CDR3 nucleotide sequence: TGCAGCGTTATGACAGGGGGGGTCTATGGCTACACCTTC. Residues: CSVMTGGVYGYTF.

This rearrangement joins TRBV2 to TRBJ1-1, with a tentative D call TRBD1 (6 bases). This CDR3 is built from 15 residues. The V end lost 1 base, the J end lost 4 bases, and 13 bases lay between the germline ends. Germline loops: CDR1 SNHLY, CDR2 FYNNEI. CDR3 sequence: CASSEVRGGSTEAFF. The CDR3 coding sequence is TGTGCCAGCAGTGAAGTGAGGGGGGGCTCCACTGAAGCTTTCTTT. The variable domain in full, with the rest retrieved from reference TRBV2 and TRBJ1-1, is EPEVTQTPSHQVTQMGQEVILRCVPISNHLYFYWYRQILGQKVEFLVSFYNNEISEKSEIFDDQFSVERPDGSNFTLKIRSTKLEDSAMYFCASSEVRGGSTEAFFGQGTRLTVV.

CDR3 DNA sequence: TGTGCCACCAGCAGAACCCCAACAGGGGGCCGAGAGACCCAGTACTTC. Its translation is CATSRTPTGGRETQYF. This chain connects TRBV15 to TRBJ2-5, with 9 bases aligning to TRBD1. J was trimmed by 4 bases and V by 2 bases; bases with no gene match: 8. The CDR3 loop spans 16 amino acids. The germline V gene encodes CDR1 LNHNV and CDR2 YYDKDF (reference sequence). Full variable domain (rest looked up from reference TRBV15 and TRBJ2-5): DAMVIQNPRYQVTQFGKPVTLSCSQTLNHNVMYWYQQKSSQAPKLLFHYYDKDFNNEADTPDNFQSRRPNTSFCFLDIRSPGLGDTAMYLCATSRTPTGGRETQYFGPGTRLLVL.

This clone occurred a few times. The rearrangement uses TRBV27 and TRBJ2-2; 8 positions match TRBD1. J gave up 2 bases and V 1 base, and 6 bases lay outside the gene matches. Germline V lookup: CDR1 MNHEY, CDR2 SMNVEV (reference sequence). This CDR3 spans 17 amino acids. The CDR3 protein is CASSLYSGGRNTGELFF. The CDR3 coding sequence is TGTGCCAGCAGTTTATACTCAGGGGGCAGAAACACCGGGGAGCTGTTTTTT.

This sequence joins TRBV19 and TRBJ1-1; 10 bases line up with TRBD1. CDR1 is LNHDA, CDR2 SQIVND, per germline (reference sequence). This CDR3 region has 14 residues. Trimming took 5 bases from V and 6 from J; bases not matched to a gene: 6. CDR3 bases: TGTGCCAGTAGTCTTAGTGGGACAGGGGCTGAAGCTTTCTTT. This codes for CASSLSGTGAEAFF.

The chain is built from TRBV2 and TRBJ1-1, with D tentatively TRBD1 (5 bases). This CDR3 spans 12 amino acids. V lost 6 bases and J lost 8, with 13 bases in between. CDR1 and CDR2 (germline): SNHLY, FYNNEI. As DNA, the CDR3 is TGTGCCAGCAGAGCGCCAGGGCGAGAAGCTTTCTTT. Its protein product is CASRAPGREAFF.

This chain connects TRBV19 to TRBJ2-3, with TRBD2 matching over 11 bases. Trimming took 6 bases from V and 3 from J; bases not matched to a gene: 5. The CDR3 has 15 amino acids. Germline values: CDR1 LNHDA, CDR2 SQIVND (reference sequence). CDR3 DNA sequence: TGTGCCAGTAGCCTGACTAGCGGGGAGACAGATACGCAGTATTTT. It yields the protein CASSLTSGETDTQYF.

V gene TRBV7-8 combines with J gene TRBJ1-1; TRBD1 is a possible D gene (5 bases). The CDR3 is made up of 17 amino acids. CDR1 is SGHVS, CDR2 FQNEAQ, per germline. Trimming left V 4 bases short and J 1 base short, with 19 bases between. The CDR3 reads CASSSSRTAGRNTEAFF. The CDR3 DNA sequence: TGTGCCAGCAGCTCCTCAAGAACCGCGGGGCGGAACACTGAAGCTTTCTTT.

CDR3 coding DNA: TGTGCCAGCAGCGTAGCCCCGGGGGACGAGCAGTACTTC. It is translated as CASSVAPGDEQYF. The chain employs TRBV9 and TRBJ2-5, with TRBD2 as a possible D gene (6 bases). The J call may be mistaken, given a closer DNA end match to TRBJ2-7. CDR1 and CDR2 from the germline V gene are SGDLS and YYNGEE. The CDR3 has 13 amino acids.

The rearrangement links TRBV28 to TRBJ1-5, with no clear D. The CDR3 is 12 amino acids. Germline CDR1 is MDHEN and CDR2 is SYDVKM. With 2 bases removed from V and 6 bases from J, the gap between germline ends came to 5 bases. CDR3: CASSLESQPQHF. CDR3 DNA: TGTGCCAGCAGTTTAGAGTCTCAGCCCCAGCATTTT.